The rows below give T cell receptor beta chains drawn from one sample of a study of control samples from healthy donors and cancer patients. TCRdb's copy holds only in-frame clones and misses some; the assay was immunoSEQ multiplex PCR. The sample has approximately 100,000 clones, over 65% seen once; the top ten hold 2% to 2.5%. Source material: blood. The receptors stem from a woman in her thirties or forties in good health. The CDR3 runs from the conserved cysteine through the conserved F or W. The D gene is left open where the match is weak. Only part of the rows carry a size: once, few, many, or a class if the clone is expanded.

size: .
D: .
J: TRBJ2-1
V: TRBV18
CDR3: CASLELQGGEQFF
DNA: TGTGCCAGCCTCGAATTACAGGGGGGGGAGCAGTTCTTC

size: .
D: TRBD1
J: TRBJ2-7
V: TRBV18
CDR3: CASSPGTGWYEQYF
DNA: TGTGCCAGCTCACCAGGGACAGGGTGGTACGAGCAGTACTTC

size: .
D: TRBD2
J: TRBJ2-3
V: TRBV6-5
CDR3: CASSIAGSTDTQYF
DNA: TGTGCCAGCAGTATAGCGGGTAGCACAGATACGCAGTATTTT

size: .
D: .
J: TRBJ1-5
V: TRBV6-5
CDR3: CASRLQDSQPQHF
DNA: TGTGCCAGCAGGCTACAGGACAGTCAGCCCCAGCATTTT

size: once
D: .
J: TRBJ1-2
V: TRBV3-1/TRBV3-2
CDR3: CASSQERGVTLQNYGYTF
DNA: TGTGCCAGCAGCCAAGAGAGGGGGGTCACTCTACAAAACTATGGCTACACCTTC

size: .
D: .
J: TRBJ1-1
V: TRBV4-1
CDR3: CASSQAMGNMNTEAFF
DNA: TGCGCCAGCAGCCAAGCGATGGGGAACATGAACACTGAAGCTTTCTTT

size: .
D: TRBD1
J: TRBJ2-3
V: TRBV7-2
CDR3: CASSLGGGAGTDTQYF
DNA: TGTGCCAGCAGCTTAGGAGGGGGCGCGGGCACAGATACGCAGTATTTT

size: few
D: .
J: TRBJ2-7
V: TRBV4-3
CDR3: CASSPLRNSYEQYF
DNA: TGCGCCAGCAGCCCACTGCGAAATTCCTACGAGCAGTACTTC

size: .
D: TRBD1
J: TRBJ1-1
V: TRBV18
CDR3: CASRQGLNTEAFF
DNA: TGTGCCAGCCGACAGGGTCTGAACACTGAAGCTTTCTTT

size: .
D: .
J: TRBJ1-5
V: TRBV30
CDR3: CAWSRGGGGNQPQHF
DNA: TGTGCCTGGAGTCGTGGGGGAGGCGGCAATCAGCCCCAGCATTTT

size: .
D: TRBD2
J: TRBJ2-1
V: TRBV10-1
CDR3: CASSDGTSGAPSYNEQFF
DNA: TGCGCCAGCAGTGACGGGACTAGCGGGGCACCCTCCTACAATGAGCAGTTCTTC

size: .
D: .
J: TRBJ2-3
V: TRBV11-1
CDR3: CASSIGTDTQYF
DNA: TGTGCCAGCAGCATAGGCACAGATACGCAGTATTTT

size: once
D: TRBD1
J: TRBJ1-2
V: TRBV27
CDR3: CASSPGQASGYGYTF
DNA: TGTGCCAGCAGTCCTGGACAGGCCTCTGGGTATGGCTACACCTTC

size: .
D: .
J: TRBJ1-5
V: TRBV9
CDR3: CASSVGSSQPQHF
DNA: TGTGCCAGCAGCGTAGGATCCTCCCAGCCCCAGCATTTT

size: .
D: .
J: TRBJ1-2
V: TRBV7-3
CDR3: CASSSTGREGGYTF
DNA: TGTGCCAGCAGCTCCACCGGGCGCGAGGGTGGCTACACCTTC

size: .
D: .
J: TRBJ2-6
V: TRBV6-8
CDR3: CASSYGTSGANVLTF
DNA: TGTGCCAGCAGTTATGGTACATCTGGGGCCAACGTCCTGACTTTC

size: .
D: .
J: TRBJ2-2
V: TRBV4-1
CDR3: CASSPTGNTGELFF
DNA: TGCGCCAGCAGCCCGACAGGGAACACCGGGGAGCTGTTTTTT

size: .
D: .
J: TRBJ1-3
V: TRBV6-5
CDR3: CASNTAGAGNTIYF
DNA: TGTGCCAGCAATACGGCAGGGGCTGGAAACACCATATATTTT

size: few
D: TRBD1
J: TRBJ1-3
V: TRBV7-9
CDR3: CASTLKGTGQPGNTIYF
DNA: TGTGCCAGCACCCTAAAGGGGACAGGGCAGCCTGGAAACACCATATATTTT

size: .
D: TRBD2
J: TRBJ2-3
V: TRBV5-1
CDR3: CASSLAGLRAGGPPDTQYF
DNA: TGCGCCAGCAGCTTGGCAGGCCTGAGGGCGGGGGGGCCGCCAGATACGCAGTATTTT

size: few
D: TRBD2
J: TRBJ2-7
V: TRBV5-8
CDR3: CASKTEGGVKQYF
DNA: TGTGCCAGCAAAACCGAGGGAGGGGTAAAGCAGTACTTC

size: .
D: .
J: TRBJ2-3
V: TRBV27
CDR3: CASSLAGRTDTQYF
DNA: TGTGCCAGCAGTTTGGCGGGGCGCACAGATACGCAGTATTTT

size: .
D: .
J: TRBJ1-1
V: TRBV5-1
CDR3: CASSLAGNMNTEAFF
DNA: TGCGCCAGCAGCTTGGCCGGTAACATGAACACTGAAGCTTTCTTT

size: .
D: TRBD2
J: TRBJ2-2
V: TRBV4-1
CDR3: CASSHVGTTTGELFF
DNA: TGCGCCAGCAGCCATGTCGGGACTACCACCGGGGAGCTGTTTTTT

size: .
D: .
J: TRBJ2-7
V: TRBV30
CDR3: CAWSVPDSFYEQYF
DNA: TGTGCCTGGAGTGTACCGGATTCCTTCTACGAGCAGTACTTC

size: .
D: TRBD2
J: TRBJ2-7
V: TRBV4-2
CDR3: CASSQELAGGPSSYEQYF
DNA: TGTGCCAGCAGCCAAGAACTAGCGGGGGGACCAAGCTCCTACGAGCAGTACTTC

size: .
D: TRBD1
J: TRBJ1-2
V: TRBV5-1
CDR3: CASSSGTGAGGGYTF
DNA: TGCGCCAGCAGCTCCGGGACAGGGGCAGGAGGTGGCTACACCTTC

size: .
D: TRBD1
J: TRBJ2-3
V: TRBV19
CDR3: CASSIRPGGGTDTQYF
DNA: TGTGCCAGTAGTATCCGCCCAGGGGGCGGCACAGATACGCAGTATTTT